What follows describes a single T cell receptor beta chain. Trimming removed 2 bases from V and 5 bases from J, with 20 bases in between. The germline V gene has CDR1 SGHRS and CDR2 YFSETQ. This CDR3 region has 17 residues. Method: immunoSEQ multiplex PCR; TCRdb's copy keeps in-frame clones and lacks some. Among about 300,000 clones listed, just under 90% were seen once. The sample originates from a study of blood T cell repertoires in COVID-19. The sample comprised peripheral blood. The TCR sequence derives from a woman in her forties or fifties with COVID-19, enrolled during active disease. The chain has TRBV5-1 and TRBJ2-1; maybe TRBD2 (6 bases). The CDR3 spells CASSFFNRDSLNNEQFF. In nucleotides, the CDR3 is TGCGCCAGCAGCTTTTTTAACCGGGACTCCCTAAACAATGAGCAGTTCTTC.